This T cell receptor beta chain came from a study of blood T cells in healthy people across ages. The CDR3 spans 19 residues. In germline, CDR1 is SGHVS, CDR2 FQNEAQ. V was trimmed by 5 bases and J by 0 bases, leaving 23 bases between them. A sample-barcoded 5' primer and a J-beta primer mix were used in a second PCR of roughly 7 to 11 cycles. In TCRdb, the 5' RACE reads were re-called with MiXCR into one record per CDR3 protein. The repertoire has nearly 1 million distinct CDR3 sequences, roughly 50% of them found once; the top ten carry about 20%. The receptor was derived from a woman aged 60 to 75 in good health. Material: blood. The rearrangement links TRBV7-8 to TRBJ2-1, with a weak D call TRBD1 (5 bases). CDR3 amino acids: CASSRPDSYHPGSYNEQFF. CDR3 sequence (DNA): TGTGCCAGCAGCCGTCCCGACAGTTACCATCCCGGCTCCTACAATGAGCAGTTCTTC.